This TCR beta chain was captured by sequencing in a study of blood T cell repertoires in COVID-19 (dated by TCRdb to the early 2020s). Concerning the study at large: Collaborator samples came from the United States, Italy and Spain and covered acute and convalescent phases of COVID-19. The prospective study material was composed of cDNA or gDNA derived from T cells, B-cell-depleted T cells, or PBMCs. The dataset comprised deeply sampled blood TCRbeta repertoires from subjects exposed to, actively infected with, or recovered from COVID-19. The repertoires were made available in a free public database intended to serve as a resource for research on the immune response to SARS-CoV-2. The samples were drawn from the first 160 participants of the ongoing ImmuneRACE study and from 1,254 subjects provided by 6 global collaborators. Nearly every sample came with metadata listing a de-identified subject ID, COVID-19 status, age in years and sex. Where available, HLA class I and class II types were taken from metadata supplied by the sample provider and were not determined by assay-based typing. The investigation overall reported the following: The quantity of clinical and demographic metadata differed by source and by participant and was supplied without curation.

TCRbeta CDR3 regions were amplified from genomic DNA by means of the immunoSEQ Assay, a bias-controlled multiplex PCR. The published analysis was carried out like this. Nucleated cell counts per sample were estimated from amplification of reference gene primers within the assay. To quantify the absolute abundance of each unique TCRbeta CDR3 rearrangement, sequence reads were collapsed and filtered. For each sample, productive Simpson clonality was calculated as the square root of Simpson's diversity index over productive rearrangements. Entries here come from immuneACCESS through TCRdb and include only in-frame sequences with V and J called. Some clones fail to appear in such tables; in the studies checked, an unresolved V gene covers under half of the shortfall, and the cause of the remainder is unknown. V and J calls plus clone size are reproduced from that table; the DNA served to infer D and trimming. The sample contains around 140,000 clones, 84% of them found a single time. The ten most abundant clones make up roughly a sixth of the sample.

Whole blood was collected in K2EDTA tubes by collaborating institutions according to the institutions' own protocols. For TCRbeta analysis, collaborator samples were shipped as frozen whole blood, as isolated PBMCs, or as DNA extracted from either sample type. In the case of this clone: Its recognized antigen is unknown. Base quality data are lacking; no much larger clone is found one base away.

CDR1 is given as SGDLS and CDR2 as YYNGEE, both from the germline V gene. From the cysteine through the phenylalanine, the CDR3 covers 15 amino acids. Solely the CDR3 DNA is kept, with 45 bases framed from the first base. After removal of 3 bases from V and 5 bases from J, the junction retains 9 bases not matched to a gene. The rearrangement combines TRBV9 with TRBJ2-5; TRBD2 aligns with 8 central bases. The material sequenced was peripheral blood. The receptor was isolated from a woman aged 80 or over with acute or convalescent COVID-19. The nucleotides are TGTGCCAGCAGCGGGGGACTAGATTCATCGGAGACCCAGTACTTC. Its translation is CASSGGLDSSETQYF.